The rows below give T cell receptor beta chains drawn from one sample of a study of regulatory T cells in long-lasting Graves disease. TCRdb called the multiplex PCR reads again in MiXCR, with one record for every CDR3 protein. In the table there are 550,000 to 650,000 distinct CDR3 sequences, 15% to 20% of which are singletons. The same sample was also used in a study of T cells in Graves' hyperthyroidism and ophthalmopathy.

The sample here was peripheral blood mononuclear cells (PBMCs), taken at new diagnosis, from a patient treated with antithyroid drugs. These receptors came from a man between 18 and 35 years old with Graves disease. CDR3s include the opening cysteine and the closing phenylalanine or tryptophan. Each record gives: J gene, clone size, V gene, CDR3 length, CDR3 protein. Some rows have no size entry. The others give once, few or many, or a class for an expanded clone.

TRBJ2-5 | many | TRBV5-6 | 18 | CASNRQGLSGRYQETQYF
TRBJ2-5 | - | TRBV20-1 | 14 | CSATGQSGWETQYF
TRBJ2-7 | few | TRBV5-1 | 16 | CASSLEVAGSSYEQYF
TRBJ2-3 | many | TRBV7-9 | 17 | CASSDSVQRESTDTQYF
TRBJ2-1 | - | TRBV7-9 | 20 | CASSLWGRRTSASSYNEQFF
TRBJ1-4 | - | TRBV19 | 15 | CASSIGDRRRGKLFF
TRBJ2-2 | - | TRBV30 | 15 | CAWSVLEIFTGELFF
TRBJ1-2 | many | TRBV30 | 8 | CAWSGHDF
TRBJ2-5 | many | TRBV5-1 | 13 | CASKRTSQETQYF
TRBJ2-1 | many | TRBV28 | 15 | CASSPPVDTYNEQFF
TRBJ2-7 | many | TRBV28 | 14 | CASSLGQGGYEQYF
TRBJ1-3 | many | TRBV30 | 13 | CAWNGYSGNTIYF
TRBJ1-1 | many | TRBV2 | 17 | CASSEKGWGGGSTEAFF
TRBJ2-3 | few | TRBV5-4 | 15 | CASSLGSRRSDTQYF
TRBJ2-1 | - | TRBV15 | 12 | CATSRGYNEQFF
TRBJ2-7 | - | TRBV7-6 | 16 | CASSWRGGQGSYEQYF
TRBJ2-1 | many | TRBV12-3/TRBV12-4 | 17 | CASRPEMGLAGDNEQFF
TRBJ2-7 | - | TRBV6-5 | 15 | CASSYQTGIAYEQYF
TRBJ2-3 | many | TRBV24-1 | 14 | CATGTGIITDTQYF
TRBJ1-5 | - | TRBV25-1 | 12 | CASSRGVQPQHF
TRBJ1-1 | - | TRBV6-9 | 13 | CASSSGAKSEAFF
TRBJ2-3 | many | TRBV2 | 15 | CASTAAGGPTDTQYF
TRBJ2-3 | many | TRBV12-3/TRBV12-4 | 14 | CASSGDSLVDTQYF
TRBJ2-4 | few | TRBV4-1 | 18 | CASRPPLGRTLAKNIQYF
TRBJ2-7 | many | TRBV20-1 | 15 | CSARDPAGGNYEQYF
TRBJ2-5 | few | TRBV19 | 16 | CASSIGLTGGKETQYF
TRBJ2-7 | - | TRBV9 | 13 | CASSGSASDEQYF
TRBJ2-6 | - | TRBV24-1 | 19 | CATSDTPGQGATGANVLTF
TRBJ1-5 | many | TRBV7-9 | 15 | CASSFGGLGDQPQHF
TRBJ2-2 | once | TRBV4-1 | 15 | CASRPGTGGAGELFF
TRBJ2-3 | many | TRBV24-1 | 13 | CATSGQNTDTQYF
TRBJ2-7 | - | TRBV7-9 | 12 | CASMAFGSEQYF
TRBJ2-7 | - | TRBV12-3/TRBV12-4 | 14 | CASSTTSGSAEQYF
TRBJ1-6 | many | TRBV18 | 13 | CASSPGTVSPLHF
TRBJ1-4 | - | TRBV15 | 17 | CATSRSPGGVPGEKLFF
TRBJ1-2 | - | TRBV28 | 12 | CASREKHHGYTF
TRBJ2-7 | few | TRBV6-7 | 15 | CASSYAGTSTYEQYF
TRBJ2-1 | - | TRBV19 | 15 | CASSKRTGGLNEQFF
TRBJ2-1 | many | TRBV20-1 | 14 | CSARMLAGGDEQFF
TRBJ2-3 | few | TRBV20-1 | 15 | CSAPVVSGSGDTQYF
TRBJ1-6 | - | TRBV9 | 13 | CASSPSRNSPLHF
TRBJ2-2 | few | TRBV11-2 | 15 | CASTRSRGDTGELFF
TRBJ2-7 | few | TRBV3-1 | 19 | CASSQTRPSGRSLPYEQYF
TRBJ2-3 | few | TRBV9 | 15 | CASSSGLLRADTQYF
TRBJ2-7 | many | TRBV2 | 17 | CASRSGTSGIGGYEQYF
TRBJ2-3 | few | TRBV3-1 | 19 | CASSQDRVGTSGIGDTQYF
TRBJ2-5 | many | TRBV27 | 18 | CASSFVSRDRGLSETQYF
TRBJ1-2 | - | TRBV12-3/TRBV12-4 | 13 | CASTPQETHGYTF
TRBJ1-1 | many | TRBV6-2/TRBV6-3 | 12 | CASHPGASEAFF
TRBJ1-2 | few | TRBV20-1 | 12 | CSARELGYGYTF
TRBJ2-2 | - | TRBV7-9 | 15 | CASSRRADNTGELFF
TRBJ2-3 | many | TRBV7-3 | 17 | CASSYGAERGPGDTQYF
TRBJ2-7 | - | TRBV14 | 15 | CASSQEEGYSYEQYF
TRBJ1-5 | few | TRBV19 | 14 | CASSPGTYNQPQHF
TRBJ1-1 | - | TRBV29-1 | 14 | CSVGGARKAAEAFF
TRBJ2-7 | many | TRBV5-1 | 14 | CASSLGQGHYEQYF
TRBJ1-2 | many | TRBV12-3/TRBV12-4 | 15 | CASRPGGLGGYGYTF
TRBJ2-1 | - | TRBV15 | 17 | CATSIYRLLPAHNEQFF
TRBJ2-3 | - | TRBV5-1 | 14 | CASSLSGRPDTQYF